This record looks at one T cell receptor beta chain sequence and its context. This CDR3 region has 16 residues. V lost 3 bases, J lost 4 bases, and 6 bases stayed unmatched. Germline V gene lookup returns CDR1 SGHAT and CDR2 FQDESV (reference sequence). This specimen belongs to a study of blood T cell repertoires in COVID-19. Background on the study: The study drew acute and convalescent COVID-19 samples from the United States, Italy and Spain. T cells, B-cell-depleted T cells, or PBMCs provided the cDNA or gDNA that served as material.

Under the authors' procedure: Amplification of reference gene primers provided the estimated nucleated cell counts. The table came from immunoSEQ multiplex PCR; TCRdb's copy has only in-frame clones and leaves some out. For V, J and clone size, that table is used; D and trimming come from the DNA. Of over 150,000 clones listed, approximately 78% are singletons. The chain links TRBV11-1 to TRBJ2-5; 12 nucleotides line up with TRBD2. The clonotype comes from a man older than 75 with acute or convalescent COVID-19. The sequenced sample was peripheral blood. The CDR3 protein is CASSFLAGGRGETQYF. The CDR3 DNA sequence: TGTGCCAGCAGCTTTCTAGCGGGGGGGCGAGGAGAGACCCAGTACTTC.